This T cell receptor beta chain was recorded in a study of radiotherapy plus CTLA-4 blockade in lung cancer. Study-wide background: Disease control was seen in approximately 29% of patients, objective responses in 15% to 20%. Study-wide points: Early clonal dynamics of blood T cells, together with interferon-beta, were reported as the best response predictor. There was expansion of tumor-derived TCR clones in blood after radiotherapy plus ipilimumab.

Regarding this clone: Its antigen is still unknown.

Germline V gene data show CDR1 as GTSNPN and CDR2 as SVGIG (reference sequence). V lost 0 bases and J lost 2, with 14 bases in between. The CDR3 spans 16 residues. People whose metastatic non-small-cell lung cancer was chemo-refractory got focal radiation along with CTLA-4 blockade by ipilimumab. Method: immunoSEQ multiplex PCR; TCRdb's copy keeps in-frame clones and lacks some. The table lists 35,000 to 45,000 clones, 72% of them singletons, with 9.5% to 13% in the top ten. This chain links TRBV30 with TRBJ2-1; D possibly corresponds to TRBD1 (7 bases). This specimen consisted of peripheral blood, obtained from a patient treated with radiotherapy plus ipilimumab. The sequence came from a human donor with non-small cell lung cancer who had stable disease on radiotherapy plus ipilimumab. Here the CDR3 reads CAWSVRGRGAYNEQFF. CDR3 coding DNA: TGTGCCTGGAGTGTACGGGGCAGGGGGGCCTACAATGAGCAGTTCTTC.